This T cell receptor (beta chain) is from a study of T cell repertoires in aging, cancer and after chemotherapy. Study overall: Donor ages fell into six groups from 30 or younger up to 70 or older. Pre- and post-chemotherapy samples were paired from glioblastoma patients treated with temozolomide-based therapy. Study-wide findings and caveats: Untreated cancer patients had significantly lower blood TCR diversity than age-matched healthy donors. In cancer patients, declining TCR diversity with age involved lost richness and lost evenness.

With regard to this clonotype: Its antigen remains unidentified.

This CDR3 is built from 13 residues. Trimming removed 2 bases at V and 1 base at J, with 5 bases between. Germline V gene lookup returns CDR1 KGHSH and CDR2 LQKENI. Multiplex touch-down PCR with TRB-A/B primers amplified rearranged V-D-J TRB sequences. TCRdb processed the multiplex PCR reads anew with MiXCR; each CDR3 protein has one entry. Of about 8,500 distinct CDR3 sequences in the sample, roughly two fifths were seen once. The template was genomic DNA from peripheral blood, not RNA. The receptor's source is a human donor with a solid tumor. Material for sequencing was blood. The chain uses TRBV18 and TRBJ1-1; D is uncertain. The CDR3 nucleotides read TGTGCCAGCTCACCAGCGGCGAACACTGAAGCTTTCTTT. Residues: CASSPAANTEAFF.